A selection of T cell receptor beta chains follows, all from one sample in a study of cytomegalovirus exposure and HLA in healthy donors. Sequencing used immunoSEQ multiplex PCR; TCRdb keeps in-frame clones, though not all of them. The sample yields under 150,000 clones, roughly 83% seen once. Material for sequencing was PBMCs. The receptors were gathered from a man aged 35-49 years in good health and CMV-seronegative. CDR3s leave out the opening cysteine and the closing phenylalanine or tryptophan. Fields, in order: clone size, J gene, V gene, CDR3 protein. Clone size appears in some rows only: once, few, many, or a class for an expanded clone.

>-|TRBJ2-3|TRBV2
ASGANTDTQY
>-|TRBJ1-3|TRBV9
ASSVLQGSGNTIY
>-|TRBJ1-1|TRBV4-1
ASSQDGQWNTEAF
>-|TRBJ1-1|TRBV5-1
ASSGGQGLNTEAF
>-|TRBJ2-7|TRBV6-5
ASSSGISYEQY
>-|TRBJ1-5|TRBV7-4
ASSDTGLSNQPQH
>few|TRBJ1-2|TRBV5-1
ASSLEGEVYGYT
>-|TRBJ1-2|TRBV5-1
ASSLGQPGVNGYT
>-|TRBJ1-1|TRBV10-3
AISESGQIEAF
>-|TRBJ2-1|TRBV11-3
ASSRLAGGRNEQF
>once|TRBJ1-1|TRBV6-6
ASSYSRQGVTEAF
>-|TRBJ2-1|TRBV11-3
ASSLVTGQGEQF
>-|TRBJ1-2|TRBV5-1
ASTQSPGGTGYT
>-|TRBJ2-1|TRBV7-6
ASSLVGWTSGSSYNEQF
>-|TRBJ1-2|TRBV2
ASRPGTGARIGGYT
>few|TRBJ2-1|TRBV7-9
ASSPRLPRKLEDEQF
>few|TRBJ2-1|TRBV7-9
ASSPRQVTAGNEQF
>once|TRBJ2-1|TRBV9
ASSPGDLTGGQF
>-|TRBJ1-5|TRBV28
ASSSPRGGRHQPQH
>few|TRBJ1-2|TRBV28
ASSQPLRGYT
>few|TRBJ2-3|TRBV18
ASSPTQVFTDTQY
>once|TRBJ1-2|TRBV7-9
ASSSSFTLTPGYT
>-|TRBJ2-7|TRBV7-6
ASSLSGGDEQY
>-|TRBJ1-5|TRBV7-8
ASSLATGKISNQPQH
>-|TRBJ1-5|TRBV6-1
ASSDHGSYQPQH
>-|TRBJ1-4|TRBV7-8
ASSLRSRGSTNEKLF
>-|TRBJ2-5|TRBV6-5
ASSPTGDDPETQY
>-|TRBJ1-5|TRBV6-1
ASSEVGRLNQPQH
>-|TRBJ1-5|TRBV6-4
ASSVDSSNQPQH
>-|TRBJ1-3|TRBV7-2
ASSLGDTRNTIY
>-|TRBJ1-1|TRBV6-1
ASSLQGGDTEAF
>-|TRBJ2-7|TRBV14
ASSQDLPYEQY
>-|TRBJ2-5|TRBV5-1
ASNSQGGTETQY
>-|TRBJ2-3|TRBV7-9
ASSLAQGHLSTDTQY
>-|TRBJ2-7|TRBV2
ASSVVDYEQY
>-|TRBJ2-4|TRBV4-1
ASSQGLAGENIQY
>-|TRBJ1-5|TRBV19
ASSEPGLNQPQH
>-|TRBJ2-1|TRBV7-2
ASSPEGVLSFFNEQF
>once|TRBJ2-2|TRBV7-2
ASSLSPSGSNTGELF
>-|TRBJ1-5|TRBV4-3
ASSQNGGNQPQH
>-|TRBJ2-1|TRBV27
ASSLLQGYNEQF
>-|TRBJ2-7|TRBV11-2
ASSRPTRGERINYEQY
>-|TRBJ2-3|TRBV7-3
ASSFGGGDTQY
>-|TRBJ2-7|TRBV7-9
ASGRGQGVNAYEQY
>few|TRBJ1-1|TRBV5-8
ASSQGLLGTEAF
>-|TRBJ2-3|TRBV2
ASSTSGRAVDTQY
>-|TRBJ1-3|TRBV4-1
ASSPNTGTGGHTIY
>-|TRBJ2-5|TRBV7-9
ASSFSGGYLYGETQY
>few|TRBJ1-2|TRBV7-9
SSSTTVYGYT
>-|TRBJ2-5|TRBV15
ATSSYYLGQGETQY
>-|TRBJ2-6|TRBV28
ASLGSFSGANVLT
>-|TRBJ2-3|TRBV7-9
ASSLSASGSRDTQY
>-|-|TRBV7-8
ASSLTGFSSYEQY
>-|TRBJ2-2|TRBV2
ASSLRTMNTGELF
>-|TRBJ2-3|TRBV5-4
ASSLDRDTSTDTQY
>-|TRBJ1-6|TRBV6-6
ASTPLRGRDSPLH
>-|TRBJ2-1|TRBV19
ASSISTSGRRDEQF